Sequencing of this T cell receptor beta chain was carried out in a study of cytomegalovirus exposure and HLA in healthy donors. Trimming cost V 0 bases and J 7 bases, with 8 bases left between them. The CDR3 spans 12 residues. Germline CDR1 SGHNT, CDR2 YYREEE (reference sequence). TCRdb's table, derived via immunoSEQ multiplex PCR, lists solely in-frame clones and lacks some. The sample consists of some 150,000 clones, around 90% of them appearing once. This sequence joins TRBV5-4 and TRBJ2-7; maybe TRBD2 (6 bases). The TCR originated in a woman in her late teens or twenties in good health and CMV-seropositive. Sequencing input: PBMCs. As DNA, the CDR3 is TGTGCCAGCAGCTTGGAGACTAGGGAGCAGTACTTC. It encodes CASSLETREQYF. Using reference TRBV5-4 and TRBJ2-7 for the parts outside the CDR3, the full variable domain is ETGVTQSPTHLIKTRGQQVTLRCSSQSGHNTVSWYQQALGQGPQFIFQYYREEENGRGNFPPRFSGLQFPNYSSELNVNALELDDSALYLCASSLETREQYFGPGTRLTVT.